One sample yielded the 17 T cell receptor beta chains listed below, sequenced in a study of blood T cell repertoires in COVID-19. TCRdb keeps only in-frame clones here, not all; method: immunoSEQ multiplex PCR. The repertoire has fewer than 150,000 clones, about 80% of them found once; the top ten carry roughly a tenth. The sequenced sample consisted of peripheral blood. The receptors stem from a human donor in a cohort sampled during active COVID-19.

The V and J genes are TRBV11-2 and TRBJ2-2; 9 positions match TRBD2. The germline gives CDR1 SGHAT, CDR2 FQNNGV. V was pared by 3 bases and J by 5 bases, with 7 bases of the junction left unmatched. The CDR3 spans 16 residues. The CDR3 sequence is CASSFTAGGPTGELFF. The DNA for the CDR3 is TGTGCCAGCAGCTTCACGGCGGGGGGGCCGACCGGGGAGCTGTTTTTT.

The chain employs TRBV18 and TRBJ2-3; D gene ambiguous. The CDR3 consists of 12 residues. Trimming stripped 1 base from V and 5 bases from J, with 4 bases between. Germline V lookup: CDR1 KGHSH, CDR2 LQKENI. CDR3 protein: CASSPLKDTQYF. The CDR3 DNA reads as TGTGCCAGCTCACCACTCAAAGATACGCAGTATTTT.

The J gene is TRBJ2-7, the V gene TRBV29-1; no definite D call. Germline values: CDR1 SQVTM, CDR2 ANQGSEA. Deletions cut 3 bases from V and 3 bases from J, with 6 bases between. This CDR3 comprises 11 residues. The CDR3 reads CSVESRYEQYF. The CDR3, as DNA: TGCAGCGTTGAGAGCCGCTACGAGCAGTACTTC.

The chain uses TRBV18 and TRBJ2-5; the match to TRBD1 covers 8 bases. The CDR3 has 14 residues. V dropped 6 bases and J dropped 3; count of bases not matched to a gene: 6. Germline V gene lookup returns CDR1 KGHSH and CDR2 LQKENI. CDR3: CASSETGGEETQYF. CDR3 sequence (DNA): TGTGCCAGCTCGGAAACAGGGGGTGAAGAGACCCAGTACTTC.

The J gene is TRBJ2-7, the V gene TRBV7-9; D is unclear. The CDR3 has 11 amino acids. Germline V lookup: CDR1 SEHNR, CDR2 FQNEAQ (reference sequence). The V end was cut by 4 bases, the J end by 3 bases, with 4 bases between. The CDR3 coding sequence is TGTGCCAGCAGCTCCTTCTACGAGCAGTACTTC. It is translated as CASSSFYEQYF.

This clone was recorded only once. The chain employs TRBV7-6 and TRBJ2-7, with 12 bases identical to TRBD2. Germline assignment: CDR1 SGHVS and CDR2 FNYEAQ. This CDR3 is 16 amino acids long. The J segment lost 0 bases and the V segment lost 4 bases, leaving 4 bases of the junction unmatched. CDR3 residues: CASSSGLAGLSYEQYF. DNA of the CDR3: TGTGCCAGCAGCTCAGGACTAGCGGGGCTCTCCTACGAGCAGTACTTC. Based on the CDR3 plus reference TRBV7-6 and TRBJ2-7, the full variable domain is GAGVSQSPRYKVTKRGQDVALRCDPISGHVSLYWYRQALGQGPEFLTYFNYEAQQDKSGLPNDRFSAERPEGSISTLTIQRTEQRDSAMYRCASSSGLAGLSYEQYFGPGTRLTVT.

This chain joins TRBV6-1 and TRBJ2-3; possibly TRBD2 for D (6 bases). The CDR3 contains 17 residues. The germline V gene has CDR1 MNHNS and CDR2 SASEGT. Deletions cut 1 base from V and 0 bases from J, with 14 bases between. CDR3 residues: CASSEGPPGTSTDTQYF. CDR3 sequence (DNA): TGTGCCAGCAGTGAAGGCCCCCCAGGGACTAGCACAGATACGCAGTATTTT.

This clone showed up just once. The rearrangement uses TRBV2 and TRBJ2-6, with 9 nucleotides matching TRBD1. V dropped 4 bases and J dropped 4; count of bases not matched to a gene: 8. From germline, CDR1 is SNHLY and CDR2 FYNNEI. The CDR3 totals 17 residues. The CDR3 is CASSGRTGVNGANVLTF. CDR3 DNA: TGTGCCAGCAGTGGTAGGACAGGGGTAAACGGGGCCAACGTCCTGACTTTC.

Remarks on this clone: Other nucleotide sequences from this sample produce the same CDR3. The V gene is TRBV3-1 (or the pseudogene TRBV3-2), the J gene TRBJ1-1; D not resolved. V lost 4 bases, J lost 1 base, and 7 bases lay in between. This CDR3 has 13 residues. The V gene's germline CDR1 is LGHDT and CDR2 YNNKEL (reference sequence). CDR3 sequence (DNA): TGTGCCAGCAGCCCCACGGGGAACACTGAAGCTTTCTTT. Its translation: CASSPTGNTEAFF.

The V and J genes are TRBV2 and TRBJ2-5; D may be TRBD2 (5 bases). Between the trimmed V and J ends, which lost 8 bases and 9 bases, there was a span of 22 bases. CDR1 and CDR2 (germline): SNHLY, FYNNEI. CDR3 length: 14 residues. The CDR3 sequence: CASARTARIVAQYF. CDR3 DNA sequence: TGTGCCAGCGCCAGGACTGCAAGAATTGTGGCCCAGTACTTC.

The gene calls are TRBV7-9 and TRBJ2-7; D is possibly TRBD2 (6 bases). V was cut by 1 base and J by 5 bases, with 12 bases left in between. The CDR3 is 14 amino acids. The germline V gene has CDR1 SEHNR and CDR2 FQNEAQ (reference sequence). CDR3 DNA sequence: TGTGCCAGCAGCTTAGTGGAGGGATCGGACGAGCAGTACTTC. Amino acids: CASSLVEGSDEQYF.

The J gene is TRBJ1-1, the V gene TRBV6-5; no definite D call. CDR3 size: 13 residues. V gave up 0 bases and J gave up 1 base, with 3 bases separating them. Germline V CDR1 and CDR2: MNHEY, SVGAGI. In DNA form, the CDR3 reads TGTGCCAGCAGTTACTCGGCGAACACTGAAGCTTTCTTT. This sequence encodes CASSYSANTEAFF.

The gene calls are TRBV11-2 and TRBJ2-1; D ambiguous. Germline lookup yields CDR1 SGHAT and CDR2 FQNNGV. V lost 1 base and J lost 10, with 11 bases in between. There are 13 residues in the CDR3. CDR3 DNA sequence: TGTGCCAGCAGCTTAGTTCGAGTATACGAGCAGTTCTTC. Protein: CASSLVRVYEQFF.

This sequence joins TRBV10-2 and TRBJ2-3; TRBD2 is a possible D gene (6 bases). Germline V lookup: CDR1 WSHSY, CDR2 SAAADI. V shed 0 bases and J shed 1 base, with 8 bases lying between them. The CDR3 covers 15 residues. Here the CDR3 DNA reads TGCGCCAGCAGTGAGTCGGGGGGTGGCACAGATACGCAGTATTTT. It yields the protein CASSESGGGTDTQYF.

The genes are TRBV18 and TRBJ2-4; TRBD1 matches 7 bases. V dropped 5 bases and J dropped 6; count of bases not matched to a gene: 4. Germline V lookup: CDR1 KGHSH, CDR2 LQKENI. The CDR3 extends over 13 amino acids. DNA for the CDR3: TGTGCCAGCTCAGAGGGACAGAGAAACATTCAGTACTTC. Translation: CASSEGQRNIQYF.

The chain carries TRBV7-9 and TRBJ2-1; D is perhaps TRBD2 (5 bases). V lost 0 bases to trimming and J lost 8 bases, with 23 bases between them. The CDR3 is 18 residues long. In germline, CDR1 is SEHNR, CDR2 FQNEAQ (reference sequence). As DNA, the CDR3 is TGTGCCAGCAGCTTAGCGAGAGGGCAGGCGCCAGTGGCGGATGAGCAGTTCTTC. This gives the protein CASSLARGQAPVADEQFF.

The chain carries TRBV6-5 and TRBJ1-2; possible D gene TRBD1, 5 bases. The V end lost 7 bases, the J end lost 4 bases, and 19 bases lay between the germline ends. Germline V gene lookup returns CDR1 MNHEY and CDR2 SVGAGI. The CDR3 has 15 amino acids. CDR3 sequence reads: CASTEYRQGPYGYTF. The CDR3 coding sequence is TGTGCCAGCACCGAATACCGCCAGGGCCCCTATGGCTACACCTTC.